This TCR beta chain came from a study of T cells in localized non-small cell lung cancer. Only in-frame clones appear in the TCRdb table, and some are missing; sequencing was by immunoSEQ multiplex PCR. This sample has around 23,000 clones, with roughly 86% found just once. The CDR3 length is 14 residues. Trimming shortened V by 1 base and J by 0 bases, and 7 bases separated the two germline ends. Germline V gives CDR1 SGHVS, CDR2 FNYEAQ. This sequence originates from a male donor at least 60 years old with stage II lung adenocarcinoma. Sequencing used peripheral blood mononuclear cells, obtained before any cancer treatment. The rearrangement links TRBV7-6 to TRBJ2-7; a possible D gene is TRBD2 (6 bases). The DNA for the CDR3 is TGTGCCAGCAGCTTAGACGGGAGCTCCTACGAGCAGTACTTC. This sequence encodes CASSLDGSSYEQYF.